The clone carrying this T cell receptor beta chain turned up a few times. Its antigen is currently unknown. This record belongs to a study of cytomegalovirus exposure and HLA in healthy donors. Across the whole study: Clustering assigned 81% of the approximately 370 genotyped donors to the Caucasian-associated ancestry cluster. Study results and limitations: The sole available immune exposure information was CMV serostatus.

The CDR3 loop spans 14 amino acids. After removal of 6 bases from V and 3 bases from J, the junction contained 5 bases not matched to a gene. Germline CDR1 reads SNHLY; CDR2 reads FYNNEI. PCR primers comprised 60 Vbeta and 13 Jbeta primers. Profiling relied on immunoSEQ multiplex PCR, and the TCRdb table lists in-frame clones only, not all of them. Here the sample spans about 120,000 clones, more than 60% being singletons. It was healthy bone marrow donors who served as donors. Sequencing used PBMCs. This chain uses TRBV2 with TRBJ1-5; 7 bases align to TRBD1. The TCR sequence derives from a young man in good health and CMV-seronegative. CDR3 loop: CASRQGDPNQPQHF. Written as DNA, the CDR3 is TGTGCCAGCAGGCAGGGGGACCCCAATCAGCCCCAGCATTTT.